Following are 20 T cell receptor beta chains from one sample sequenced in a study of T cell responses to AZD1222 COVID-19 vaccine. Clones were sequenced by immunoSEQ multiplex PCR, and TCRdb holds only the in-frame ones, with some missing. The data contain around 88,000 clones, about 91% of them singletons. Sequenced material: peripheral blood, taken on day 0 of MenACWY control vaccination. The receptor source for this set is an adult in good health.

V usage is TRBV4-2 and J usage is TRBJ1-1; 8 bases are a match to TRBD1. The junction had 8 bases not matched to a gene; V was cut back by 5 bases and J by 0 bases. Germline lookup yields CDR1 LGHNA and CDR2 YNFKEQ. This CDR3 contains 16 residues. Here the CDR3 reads CASSTRTGLMNTEAFF. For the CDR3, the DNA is TGTGCCAGCAGCACGCGGACAGGGCTTATGAACACTGAAGCTTTCTTT.

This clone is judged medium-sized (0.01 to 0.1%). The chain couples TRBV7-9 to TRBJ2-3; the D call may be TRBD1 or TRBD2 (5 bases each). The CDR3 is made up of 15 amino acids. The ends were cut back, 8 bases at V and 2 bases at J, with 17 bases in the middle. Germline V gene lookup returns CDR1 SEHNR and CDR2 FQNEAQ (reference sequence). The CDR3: CASLHSRGDTDTQYF. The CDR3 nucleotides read TGTGCCAGCCTTCATTCCCGGGGCGACACAGATACGCAGTATTTT.

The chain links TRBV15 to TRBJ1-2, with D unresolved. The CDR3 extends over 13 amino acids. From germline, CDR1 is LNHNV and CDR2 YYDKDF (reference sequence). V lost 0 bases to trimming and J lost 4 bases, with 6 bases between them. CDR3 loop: CATSREGSYGYTF. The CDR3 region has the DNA TGTGCCACCAGCAGAGAGGGGAGCTATGGCTACACCTTC.

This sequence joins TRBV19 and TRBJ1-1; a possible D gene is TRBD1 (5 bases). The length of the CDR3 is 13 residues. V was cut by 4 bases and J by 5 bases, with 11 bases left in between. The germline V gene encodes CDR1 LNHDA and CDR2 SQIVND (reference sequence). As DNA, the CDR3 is TGTGCCAGTAGTAAGGGACCGGTGACTGAAGCTTTCTTT. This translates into CASSKGPVTEAFF.

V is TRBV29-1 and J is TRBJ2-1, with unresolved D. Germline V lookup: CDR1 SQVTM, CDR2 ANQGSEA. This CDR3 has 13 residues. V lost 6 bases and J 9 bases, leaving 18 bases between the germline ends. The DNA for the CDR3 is TGCAGCGTGGCCTCCGCCTTCCATGTTGAGCAGTTCTTC. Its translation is CSVASAFHVEQFF.

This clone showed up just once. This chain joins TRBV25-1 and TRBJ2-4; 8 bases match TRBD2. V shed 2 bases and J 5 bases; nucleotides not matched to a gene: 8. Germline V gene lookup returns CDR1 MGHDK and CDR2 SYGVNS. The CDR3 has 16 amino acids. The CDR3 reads CASSEPGGAHQNIQYF. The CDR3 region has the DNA TGTGCCAGCAGTGAACCCGGGGGGGCCCATCAAAACATTCAGTACTTC. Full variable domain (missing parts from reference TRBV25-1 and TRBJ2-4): EADIYQTPRYLVIGTGKKITLECSQTMGHDKMYWYQQDPGMELHLIHYSYGVNSTEKGDLSSESTVSRIRTEHFPLTLESARPSHTSQYLCASSEPGGAHQNIQYFGAGTRLSVL.

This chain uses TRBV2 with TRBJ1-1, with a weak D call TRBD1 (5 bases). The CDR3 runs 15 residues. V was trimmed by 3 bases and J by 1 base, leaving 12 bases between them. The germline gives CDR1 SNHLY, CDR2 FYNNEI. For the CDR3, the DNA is TGTGCCAGCAGTGAGATAGAGGGGACGAACACTGAAGCTTTCTTT. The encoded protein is CASSEIEGTNTEAFF.

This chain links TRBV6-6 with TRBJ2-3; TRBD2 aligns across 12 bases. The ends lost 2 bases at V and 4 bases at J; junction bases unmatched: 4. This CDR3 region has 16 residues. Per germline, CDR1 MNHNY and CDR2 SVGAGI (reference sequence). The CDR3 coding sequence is TGTGCCAGCAGTTACGCTGCTAGCGGGGGGGCAGATACGCAGTATTTT. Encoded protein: CASSYAASGGADTQYF.

CDR3 region: CASATGVGTEAFF. The CDR3 DNA follows: TGTGCCAGCGCGACAGGGGTTGGCACTGAAGCTTTCTTT. The rearrangement links TRBV9 to TRBJ1-1; TRBD1 matches 8 bases. This CDR3 has 13 amino acids. The V and J ends lost 7 bases and 4 bases, in that order; junction bases with no gene match: 6. In germline, CDR1 is SGDLS, CDR2 YYNGEE.

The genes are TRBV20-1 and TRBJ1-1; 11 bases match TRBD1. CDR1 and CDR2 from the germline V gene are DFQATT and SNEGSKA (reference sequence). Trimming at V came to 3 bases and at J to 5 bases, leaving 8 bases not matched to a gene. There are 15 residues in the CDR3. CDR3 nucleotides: TGCAGTGCTAGTGTCGCGGACAGGGGGCGAACTGAAGCTTTCTTT. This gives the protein CSASVADRGRTEAFF.

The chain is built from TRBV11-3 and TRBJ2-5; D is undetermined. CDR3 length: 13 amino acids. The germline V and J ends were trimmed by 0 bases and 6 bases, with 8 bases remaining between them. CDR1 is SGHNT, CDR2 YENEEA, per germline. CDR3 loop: CASSLDRSQTQYF. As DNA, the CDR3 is TGTGCCAGCAGCTTAGATCGCAGTCAGACCCAGTACTTC.

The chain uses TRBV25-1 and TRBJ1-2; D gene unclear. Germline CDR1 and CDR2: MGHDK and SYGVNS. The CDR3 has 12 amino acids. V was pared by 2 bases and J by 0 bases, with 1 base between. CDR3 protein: CASSEPNYGYTF. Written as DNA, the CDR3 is TGTGCCAGCAGTGAACCTAACTATGGCTACACCTTC.

CDR3 coding DNA: TGTGCCAGCAGCCAAGACTATCGTGAAGCTTTCTTT. Translated, it gives CASSQDYREAFF. The chain links TRBV3-1 (or the pseudogene TRBV3-2) to TRBJ1-1; no reliable D call. This CDR3 comprises 12 residues. From germline, CDR1 is LGHDT and CDR2 YNNKEL (reference sequence). Trimming stripped 0 bases from V and 7 bases from J, with 6 bases between.

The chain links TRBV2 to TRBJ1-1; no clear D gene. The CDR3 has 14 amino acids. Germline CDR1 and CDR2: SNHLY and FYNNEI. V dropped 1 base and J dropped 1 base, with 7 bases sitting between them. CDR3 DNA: TGTGCCAGCAGTGAAGGGGCACAGAACACTGAAGCTTTCTTT. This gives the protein CASSEGAQNTEAFF.

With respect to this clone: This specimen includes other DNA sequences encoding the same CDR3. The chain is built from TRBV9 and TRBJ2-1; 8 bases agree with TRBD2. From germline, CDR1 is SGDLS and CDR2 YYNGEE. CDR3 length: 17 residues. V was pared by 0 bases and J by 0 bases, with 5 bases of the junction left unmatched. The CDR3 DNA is TGTGCCAGCAGCGTAGCTACCGGGGGGGCCTCCTACAATGAGCAGTTCTTC. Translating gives CASSVATGGASYNEQFF.

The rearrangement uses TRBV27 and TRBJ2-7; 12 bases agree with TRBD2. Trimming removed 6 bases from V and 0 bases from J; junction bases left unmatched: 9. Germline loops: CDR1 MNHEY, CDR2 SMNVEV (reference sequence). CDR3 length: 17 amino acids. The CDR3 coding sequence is TGTGCCAGCAGGGCCAGGACTAGCGGGGACCCCTCCTACGAGCAGTACTTC. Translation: CASRARTSGDPSYEQYF.

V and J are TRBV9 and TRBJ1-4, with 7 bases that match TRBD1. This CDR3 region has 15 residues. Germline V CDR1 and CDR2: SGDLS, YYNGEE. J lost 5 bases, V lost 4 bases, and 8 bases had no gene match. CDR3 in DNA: TGTGCCAGCAGCCCGAGGGGGCAGACGAATGAAAAACTGTTTTTT. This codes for CASSPRGQTNEKLFF. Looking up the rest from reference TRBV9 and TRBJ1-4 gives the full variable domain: DSGVTQTPKHLITATGQRVTLRCSPRSGDLSVYWYQQSLDQGLQFLIQYYNGEERAKGNILERFSAQQFPDLHSELNLSSLELGDSALYFCASSPRGQTNEKLFFGSGTQLSVL.

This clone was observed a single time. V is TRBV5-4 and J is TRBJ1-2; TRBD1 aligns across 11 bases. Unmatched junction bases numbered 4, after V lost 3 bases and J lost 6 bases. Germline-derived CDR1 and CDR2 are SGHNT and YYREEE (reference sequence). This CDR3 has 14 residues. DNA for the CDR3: TGTGCCAGCAGCTCCGGACAGGGGGCCCATGGCTACACCTTC. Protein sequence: CASSSGQGAHGYTF.

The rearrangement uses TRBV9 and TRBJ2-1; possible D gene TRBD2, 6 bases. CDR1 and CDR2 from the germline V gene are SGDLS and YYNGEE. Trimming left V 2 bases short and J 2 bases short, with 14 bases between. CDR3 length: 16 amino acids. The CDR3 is CASSVYMGGAYNEQFF. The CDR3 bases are TGTGCCAGCAGCGTCTACATGGGCGGGGCCTACAATGAGCAGTTCTTC.

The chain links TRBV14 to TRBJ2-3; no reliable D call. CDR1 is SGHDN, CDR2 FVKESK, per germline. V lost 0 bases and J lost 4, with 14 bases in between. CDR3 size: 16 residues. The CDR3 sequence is CASSQEESPVPDTQYF. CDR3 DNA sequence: TGTGCCAGCAGCCAAGAGGAATCCCCTGTTCCAGATACGCAGTATTTT.